This TCR beta chain was recorded in a study of blood T cell repertoires in COVID-19. Germline lookup yields CDR1 SGHAT and CDR2 FQNNGV. The length of the CDR3 is 14 residues. Trimming cost V 5 bases and J 4 bases, with 14 bases left between them. Sequencing was performed with immunoSEQ multiplex PCR; in TCRdb, only in-frame clones are kept and a portion is missing. The table lists some 90,000 clones, about nine tenths of them singletons, with roughly 8.7% in the top ten. This chain uses TRBV11-2 with TRBJ1-1, with a possible D match to TRBD1 (5 bases). The sequencing input was peripheral blood. This sequence was found in a man aged 50-59 years with acute or convalescent COVID-19. For the CDR3, the DNA is TGTGCCAGCAGCCCACACGGGGGGGTCACTGAAGCTTTCTTT. Translation gives CASSPHGGVTEAFF.